The 30 T cell receptor beta chains reported below all come from one sample, sequenced in a study of T cells in Graves' hyperthyroidism and ophthalmopathy. What was amplified from RNA transcripts were TCR beta CDR3 regions. With the HTBI primer set, the TCR CDR3 went through a first round of RT-PCR. TCRdb analysed the multiplex PCR reads with MiXCR anew, one entry per CDR3 protein. The sample holds 450,000 to 700,000 distinct CDR3 sequences, 40% to 55% seen once. Sequencing input: peripheral blood or thyroid tissue (not recorded which). These receptors came from a woman aged 18-30 years with Graves' hyperthyroidism.

Remarks on this clonotype: A much larger clone lies a single base off, so this may be a read error. The chain joins TRBV5-1 to TRBJ1-1; D may be TRBD1 (6 bases). V was clipped by 7 bases and J by 1 base, with 11 bases between them. Germline-derived CDR1 and CDR2 are SGHRS and YFSETQ. This CDR3 contains 13 residues. The CDR3 is CASGGGGNTEAFF. CDR3 DNA sequence: TGCGCCAGCGGAGGGGGTGGGAACACTGAAGCTTTCTTT.

The chain joins TRBV27 to TRBJ2-5; no clear D. Per the germline V gene, CDR1 is MNHEY and CDR2 is SMNVEV (reference sequence). CDR3 size: 14 residues. The V end was cut by 3 bases, the J end by 4 bases, with 12 bases between. CDR3 loop: CASSLDRFSETQYF. CDR3 nucleotides: TGTGCCAGCAGTTTGGATAGGTTCTCAGAGACCCAGTACTTC.

The chain joins TRBV19 to TRBJ1-1, with 9 bases fitting TRBD1. Germline values: CDR1 LNHDA, CDR2 SQIVND (reference sequence). J gave up 5 bases and V 6 bases, and 13 bases lay outside the gene matches. The CDR3 contains 16 residues. The CDR3 DNA reads TGTGCCAGTAGGTGGGTGACAGGGGGAAGGGGAACTGAAGCTTTCTTT. Translation gives CASRWVTGGRGTEAFF.

The chain is built from TRBV27 and TRBJ2-7, with 8 bases identical to TRBD1. The V gene end was trimmed by 1 base and the J gene end by 7 bases; junction bases not matched to a gene: 12. Germline CDR1 and CDR2: MNHEY and SMNVEV (reference sequence). The CDR3 totals 16 residues. The CDR3 reads CASSLYQAGTGGEQYF. The CDR3, as DNA: TGTGCCAGCAGTTTATACCAGGCCGGGACAGGTGGAGAGCAGTACTTC.

Concerning this clonotype itself: With a much larger clone just one base away, this may be a read error. V gene TRBV6-6 combines with J gene TRBJ2-7, with 9 bases identical to TRBD1. Per germline, CDR1 MNHNY and CDR2 SVGAGI (reference sequence). This CDR3 spans 16 amino acids. CDR3 bases: TGTGCCTGCAGTGAAATGAAGGGACAGGGTACAGACGAGCAGTACTTC. It codes for CACSEMKGQGTDEQYF.

This clonotype was counted only a few times. This could be a read error, since a much larger clone is one nucleotide away. This chain uses TRBV9 with TRBJ2-5, with D perhaps matching TRBD2 (6 bases). Germline assignment: CDR1 SGDLS and CDR2 YYNGEE. The CDR3 is made up of 13 amino acids. Deletions cut 4 bases from V and 7 bases from J, with 14 bases between. CDR3 coding DNA: TGTGCCAGCAGCTACCTAGAAGCGGGGACCCAGTACTTC. Encoded protein: CASSYLEAGTQYF.

The V gene is TRBV20-1, the J gene TRBJ2-7; possibly TRBD2 for D (6 bases). The CDR3 sequence is 15 residues long. The V gene's germline CDR1 is DFQATT and CDR2 SNEGSKA (reference sequence). The germline V and J ends were trimmed by 0 bases and 1 base, with 13 bases remaining between them. The CDR3 here is CSARDPPGVSYEQYF. CDR3 sequence (DNA): TGCAGTGCTAGAGATCCTCCGGGAGTTTCCTACGAGCAGTACTTC.

As for this clonotype: A read error may account for a junction end that differs from germline. J is TRBJ2-2 and V is TRBV4-1, with unresolved D. Germline V gives CDR1 MGHRA, CDR2 YSYEKL. This CDR3 has 14 amino acids. CDR3 in amino acids: CASGQGSFTGELFF. Here the CDR3 DNA reads TGCGCCAGCGGCCAAGGGTCCTTCACCGGGGAGCTGTTTTTT.

This clonotype was found many times. V and J are TRBV6-2 or TRBV6-3 and TRBJ1-5; D unresolved. The V end lost 2 bases, the J end lost 0 bases, and 5 bases lay between the germline ends. The CDR3 covers 14 residues. Germline CDR1 reads MNHEY; CDR2 reads SVGEGT. The CDR3 DNA reads TGTGCCAGCAGTTACCGTATTAGCAATCAGCCCCAGCATTTT. Its translation is CASSYRISNQPQHF.

This clonotype was detected a few times. One end of the junction varies from germline; a read error may be responsible. The V gene is TRBV7-7, the J gene TRBJ2-7; D is perhaps TRBD2 (6 bases). The J call is doubtful: the DNA matches TRBJ2-1 better. Per germline, CDR1 SSHAT and CDR2 FNYEAQ (reference sequence). The CDR3 spans 14 residues. Written as DNA, the CDR3 is TGTGCTAGCAGCTTCGGCGGAGGGTACAATGAGCAGTTCTTC. It is translated as CASSFGGGYNEQFF.

This sequence joins TRBV19 and TRBJ1-1; 9 nucleotides match TRBD1. The V segment lost 3 bases and the J segment 1 base; nucleotides outside the gene matches: 6. In germline, CDR1 is LNHDA, CDR2 SQIVND (reference sequence). This CDR3 has 16 residues. The CDR3 coding sequence is TGTGCCAGTAGTATCAACAGGGGGCTGGGGAACACTGAAGCTTTCTTT. Its translation is CASSINRGLGNTEAFF.

This clonotype was seen many times. This chain joins TRBV27 and TRBJ1-2, with TRBD1 as a possible D gene (5 bases). V lost 6 bases and J lost 8, with 16 bases in between. Germline CDR1 and CDR2: MNHEY and SMNVEV (reference sequence). There are 13 residues in the CDR3. CDR3 sequence: CASRLGTGWGYTF. In DNA form, the CDR3 reads TGTGCCAGCAGGCTCGGGACGGGTTGGGGCTACACCTTC.

This clonotype was counted at least ten times. V usage is TRBV29-1 and J usage is TRBJ2-5; no firm D call. This CDR3 has 13 residues. Germline values: CDR1 SQVTM, CDR2 ANQGSEA. V lost 7 bases to trimming and J lost 1 base, with 13 bases between them. The CDR3 coding sequence is TGCAGCGGCAGCCGACACGTCCAAGAGACCCAGTACTTC. This translates into CSGSRHVQETQYF.

There are many counts of this clonotype. The chain is built from TRBV13 and TRBJ2-2; 7 bases agree with TRBD1. V lost 8 bases, J lost 2 bases, and 2 bases stayed unmatched. Germline-derived CDR1 and CDR2 are PRHDT and FYEKMQ (reference sequence). The CDR3 totals 13 residues. CDR3 sequence (DNA): TGTGCCAGCCGACAGGGAAACACCGGGGAGCTGTTTTTT. This gives the protein CASRQGNTGELFF.

The rearrangement joins TRBV19 to TRBJ2-7; TRBD1 might be the D (6 bases). This CDR3 has 14 amino acids. The V end was cut by 3 bases, the J end by 5 bases, with 14 bases between. Germline CDR1 reads LNHDA; CDR2 reads SQIVND (reference sequence). The CDR3 loop reads CASSIGAGVDEQYF. The DNA for the CDR3 is TGTGCCAGTAGTATTGGGGCAGGGGTTGACGAGCAGTACTTC.

In this sample, this clonotype turned up many times. The V gene is TRBV12-3 or TRBV12-4, the J gene TRBJ2-7; D perhaps matches TRBD1 (5 bases). V lost 1 base and J lost 7, with 8 bases in between. The CDR3 consists of 12 residues. The CDR3 DNA follows: TGTGCCAGCAGTTTAGTAGGGGTGGAGCAGTACTTC. This encodes CASSLVGVEQYF.

This chain connects TRBV10-3 to TRBJ1-1, with a possible D match to TRBD1 (5 bases). CDR3 size: 15 residues. Trimming pared 1 base from V and 3 bases from J, leaving 12 bases between. Per germline, CDR1 ENHRY and CDR2 SYGVKD. The CDR3 loop is CAISEYWDQDTEAFF. CDR3 sequence (DNA): TGTGCCATCAGTGAGTATTGGGACCAGGACACTGAAGCTTTCTTT.

This clonotype appeared a single time. This chain connects TRBV11-2 to TRBJ1-5, with D maybe TRBD1 (5 bases). V lost 2 bases to trimming and J lost 5 bases, with 7 bases between them. From germline, CDR1 is SGHAT and CDR2 FQNNGV. This CDR3 region has 13 residues. CDR3 sequence: CASSLFRDQPQHF. CDR3 in DNA: TGTGCCAGCAGCTTATTCAGGGATCAGCCCCAGCATTTT.

This chain connects TRBV20-1 to TRBJ1-4; weak D call: TRBD1 (5 bases). Germline V gene data show CDR1 as DFQATT and CDR2 as SNEGSKA (reference sequence). The length of the CDR3 is 15 residues. V lost 4 bases, J lost 15 bases, and 27 bases lay in between. CDR3 sequence (DNA): TGCAGTGCTACCCCTCCGACAGAGGACCTGAACAAGGTGTTTTTT. Residues: CSATPPTEDLNKVFF.

This clonotype was seen repeatedly, ten times or more. The CDR3 DNA sequence: TGTGCCAGCAGTAACCCGGGACAGGGGGCGGAAGGCTACACCTTC. This translates into CASSNPGQGAEGYTF. The chain is built from TRBV6-6 and TRBJ1-2, with 12 bases aligning to TRBD1. In germline, CDR1 is MNHNY, CDR2 SVGAGI (reference sequence). The CDR3 loop spans 15 amino acids. After removal of 5 bases from V and 8 bases from J, the junction contained 9 bases not matched to a gene.

In its sample, this clonotype was seen many times. This rearrangement joins TRBV2 to TRBJ1-5; D is ambiguous. With 0 bases removed from V and 7 bases from J, the gap between germline ends came to 16 bases. Looked up from germline, CDR1 is SNHLY and CDR2 is FYNNEI. The CDR3 contains 16 residues. In DNA, the CDR3 is TGTGCCAGCAGTGAAGCGCCGAGCAGTCCGGTCCAGCCCCAGCATTTT. Its translation is CASSEAPSSPVQPQHF.

The V gene is TRBV12-3 or TRBV12-4, the J gene TRBJ2-5, with TRBD2 as a possible D gene (6 bases). The germline V and J ends were trimmed by 7 bases and 11 bases, with 26 bases remaining between them. The CDR3 is made up of 15 amino acids. In DNA, the CDR3 is TGTGCCAGCATTCATAGCGGAGGGCGAGCAGATACGCAGTACTTC. This sequence encodes CASIHSGGRADTQYF.

V and J are TRBV12-3 or TRBV12-4 and TRBJ1-2, with 9 bases fitting TRBD1. Trimming at V came to 5 bases and at J to 4 bases, leaving 8 bases not matched to a gene. The CDR3 is made up of 15 amino acids. This CDR3 is CASSPRDRDGYGYTF. CDR3 DNA: TGTGCCAGCAGTCCCCGGGACAGGGATGGCTATGGCTACACCTTC.

This rearrangement joins TRBV2 to TRBJ2-5; TRBD2 aligns across 12 bases. Germline V gene lookup returns CDR1 SNHLY and CDR2 FYNNEI. With V trimmed by 6 bases and J by 4 bases, 6 bases remained unmatched. This CDR3 is built from 15 residues. This chain's CDR3 is CASRLLAGGGETQYF. CDR3 nucleotides: TGTGCCAGCAGGCTACTAGCGGGAGGAGGAGAGACCCAGTACTTC.

This clonotype was picked up a small number of times. The chain is built from TRBV6-6 and TRBJ2-7; TRBD2 matches at 10 bases. The CDR3 length is 19 residues. With V trimmed by 4 bases and J by 0 bases, 15 bases remained unmatched. The germline V gene has CDR1 MNHNY and CDR2 SVGAGI (reference sequence). CDR3 DNA sequence: TGTGCCAGCAGTTCACGGGTCCTAACCGGGACTAGCGTCTCCTACGAGCAGTACTTC. As protein: CASSSRVLTGTSVSYEQYF.

This clonotype has a single count. This sequence joins TRBV20-1 and TRBJ1-5; D remains unclear. The V gene's germline CDR1 is DFQATT and CDR2 SNEGSKA (reference sequence). CDR3 length equals 14 residues. The V end was cut by 3 bases, the J end by 2 bases, with 11 bases between. CDR3 sequence reads: CSASSSGGNQPQHF. For the CDR3, the DNA is TGCAGTGCTAGCTCCAGTGGCGGCAATCAGCCCCAGCATTTT.

This clonotype was seen only once. The chain carries TRBV25-1 and TRBJ2-7; 9 bases fit TRBD2. CDR1 and CDR2 from the germline V gene are MGHDK and SYGVNS. CDR3 length: 18 residues. The trim removed 3 bases at V and 5 bases at J, leaving 17 bases unmatched. Here the CDR3 DNA reads TGTGCCAGCAGTGACGGGACGGAGTACGAGCGGGAGGTGGACGAGCAGTACTTC. This gives the protein CASSDGTEYEREVDEQYF.

This clonotype was picked up many times. The chain links TRBV30 to TRBJ2-5; unclear D gene. Trimming stripped 2 bases from V and 2 bases from J, with 6 bases between. The CDR3 runs 12 residues. CDR1 is GTSNPN, CDR2 SVGIG, per germline (reference sequence). The CDR3 coding sequence is TGTGCCTGGAGTCCCATACAAGAGACCCAGTACTTC. Amino acids: CAWSPIQETQYF.

The chain combines TRBV25-1 with TRBJ2-1, with unresolved D. CDR1 is MGHDK and CDR2 is SYGVNS in the germline V gene. This CDR3 spans 11 amino acids. V lost 1 base, J lost 6 bases, and 1 base lay in between. The CDR3 DNA follows: TGTGCCAGCAGTGAATCCAATGAGCAGTTCTTC. Translation: CASSESNEQFF.

The chain joins TRBV29-1 to TRBJ1-5, with TRBD1 as a possible D gene (5 bases). The germline gives CDR1 SQVTM, CDR2 ANQGSEA. V dropped 7 bases and J dropped 2 bases, with 15 bases sitting between them. The CDR3 contains 14 residues. DNA for the CDR3: TGCAGCGCGGTCCGGCGGGACGGCAATCAGCCCCAGCATTTT. Its translation: CSAVRRDGNQPQHF.